The clone carrying this T cell receptor (beta chain) was found many times. No antigen is known for it. TCRdb re-derived calls from the 5' RACE reads in MiXCR, one entry per CDR3 protein. The sample has 450,000 to 550,000 distinct CDR3 sequences, approximately 5% seen once; the top ten hold 3% to 4.5%. From germline, CDR1 is DFQATT and CDR2 SNEGSKA (reference sequence). V shed 4 bases and J 1 base; nucleotides not matched to a gene: 7. This CDR3 is 16 amino acids long. The data were taken from a study of CD8 T cells in ankylosing spondylitis. General study findings and limits: Several highly homologous variants made up a TCR beta motif, and this motif appeared characteristic of ankylosing spondylitis blood. As reported, disease-linked clones showed significant enrichment in matched ankylosing spondylitis synovial fluid.

V usage is TRBV20-1 and J usage is TRBJ2-2; 9 bases fit TRBD2. The receptor comes from a male donor with ankylosing spondylitis. The specimen was blood, either unsorted or a sorted T cell fraction (not recorded which). CDR3 region: CSATSGTQLNTGELFF. The CDR3 DNA reads TGCAGTGCTACTAGCGGGACTCAACTGAACACCGGGGAGCTGTTTTTT.